The rows below give T cell receptor beta chains drawn from one sample of a study of blood T cells in healthy people across ages. TCRdb re-called the 5' RACE reads through MiXCR, storing one row per CDR3 protein. Here the sample spans over a million distinct CDR3 sequences, more than 40% being singletons. Sequences were obtained from blood. The receptors were sampled from a woman aged 55 to 70 in good health. The CDR3 runs from the conserved cysteine through the conserved F or W. The order of the fields is J gene, clone size, V gene, D gene, CDR3 protein, CDR3 DNA. The D gene is left open where the match is weak. Part of the rows lack a size; the others show once, few, many or a class for expanded clones.

j_call: TRBJ1-3
clone_size: -
v_call: TRBV25-1
d_call: -
cdr3_aa: CASSEEASGNTVYF
cdr3_nt: TGTGCCAGCAGTGAAGAGGCCTCTGGAAACACCGTATATTTT

j_call: TRBJ2-5
clone_size: -
v_call: TRBV7-3
d_call: -
cdr3_aa: CASSLSGPEETQYF
cdr3_nt: TGTGCCAGCAGCTTAAGCGGGCCCGAAGAGACCCAGTACTTC

j_call: TRBJ1-6
clone_size: -
v_call: TRBV27
d_call: -
cdr3_aa: CASSLRWQGGNNSPPHF
cdr3_nt: TGTGCCAGCAGTTTACGGTGGCAGGGTGGTAATAATTCACCCCCCCACTTT

j_call: TRBJ2-1
clone_size: -
v_call: TRBV7-8
d_call: TRBD2
cdr3_aa: CASSLASLAGAQGGQFF
cdr3_nt: TGTGCCAGCAGCTTAGCGTCACTAGCGGGAGCCCAGGGGGGTCAGTTCTTC

j_call: TRBJ2-1
clone_size: -
v_call: TRBV27
d_call: TRBD1
cdr3_aa: CASSLVRGPGNEQFF
cdr3_nt: TGTGCCAGCAGTTTAGTGAGGGGGCCCGGCAATGAGCAGTTCTTC

j_call: TRBJ1-5
clone_size: -
v_call: TRBV28
d_call: -
cdr3_aa: CASNAGPQHF
cdr3_nt: TGTGCCAGCAATGCGGGGCCCCAGCATTTT

j_call: TRBJ2-3
clone_size: -
v_call: TRBV29-1
d_call: TRBD2
cdr3_aa: CSVGGTSGRSPTDTQYF
cdr3_nt: TGCAGCGTCGGAGGGACTAGCGGGAGGTCTCCCACAGATACGCAGTATTTT

j_call: TRBJ1-2
clone_size: -
v_call: TRBV6-1
d_call: -
cdr3_aa: CASSEAKGARYGYTF
cdr3_nt: TGTGCCAGCAGTGAAGCTAAGGGTGCTCGGTATGGCTACACCTTC

j_call: TRBJ1-1
clone_size: -
v_call: TRBV10-3
d_call: -
cdr3_aa: CASSGRDLPEAFF
cdr3_nt: TGTGCCAGCAGTGGCAGGGACTTGCCTGAAGCTTTCTTT

j_call: TRBJ2-1
clone_size: -
v_call: TRBV6-5
d_call: -
cdr3_aa: CAISYGNAEQFF
cdr3_nt: TGTGCCATCAGTTACGGCAACGCTGAGCAGTTCTTC

j_call: TRBJ1-1
clone_size: few
v_call: TRBV27
d_call: TRBD1
cdr3_aa: CASSTPLTGAGTEAFF
cdr3_nt: TGTGCCAGCAGTACTCCCCTGACAGGGGCGGGCACTGAAGCTTTCTTT

j_call: TRBJ1-2
clone_size: many
v_call: TRBV20-1
d_call: -
cdr3_aa: CSAKTATHGYTF
cdr3_nt: TGCAGTGCTAAGACCGCTACCCATGGCTACACCTTC

j_call: TRBJ2-5
clone_size: few
v_call: TRBV20-1
d_call: TRBD2
cdr3_aa: CSASGLAGGETQYF
cdr3_nt: TGCAGTGCTAGTGGGCTAGCGGGAGGAGAGACCCAGTACTTC

j_call: TRBJ2-7
clone_size: -
v_call: TRBV27
d_call: -
cdr3_aa: CASSMGLLSSYEQYF
cdr3_nt: TGTGCCAGCAGTATGGGACTTCTTAGCTCCTACGAGCAGTACTTC

j_call: TRBJ2-7
clone_size: few
v_call: TRBV12-3/TRBV12-4
d_call: -
cdr3_aa: CASTEQGLTYEQYF
cdr3_nt: TGTGCCAGCACGGAACAGGGACTGACCTACGAGCAGTACTTC

j_call: TRBJ2-7
clone_size: few
v_call: TRBV9
d_call: TRBD1
cdr3_aa: CASSVGSGTGMYEQYF
cdr3_nt: TGTGCCAGCAGCGTAGGGTCCGGGACAGGAATGTACGAGCAGTACTTC

j_call: TRBJ1-2
clone_size: -
v_call: TRBV14
d_call: -
cdr3_aa: CASSLRRELNYGYTF
cdr3_nt: TGTGCCAGCAGCCTAAGAAGGGAGCTTAACTATGGCTACACCTTC

j_call: TRBJ2-3
clone_size: few
v_call: TRBV6-1
d_call: -
cdr3_aa: CASSEAHPDTQYF
cdr3_nt: TGTGCCAGCAGTGAAGCCCACCCAGATACGCAGTATTTT

j_call: TRBJ1-1
clone_size: -
v_call: TRBV27
d_call: TRBD1
cdr3_aa: CASSRDRDHEAFF
cdr3_nt: TGTGCCAGCAGCCGGGACAGGGACCATGAAGCTTTCTTT

j_call: TRBJ2-7
clone_size: -
v_call: TRBV20-1
d_call: TRBD1
cdr3_aa: CSATTARTGISYEQYF
cdr3_nt: TGCAGTGCCACTACTGCGAGGACAGGTATCTCCTACGAGCAGTACTTC

j_call: TRBJ2-3
clone_size: -
v_call: TRBV7-6
d_call: -
cdr3_aa: CASSLAPAEVLTDTQYF
cdr3_nt: TGTGCCAGCAGCTTAGCGCCGGCGGAGGTTCTCACAGATACGCAGTATTTT

j_call: TRBJ2-6
clone_size: -
v_call: TRBV29-1
d_call: TRBD1
cdr3_aa: CSVEGTGVSGANVLTF
cdr3_nt: TGCAGCGTCGAGGGGACAGGGGTCAGTGGGGCCAACGTCCTGACTTTC

j_call: TRBJ2-5
clone_size: -
v_call: TRBV4-3
d_call: -
cdr3_aa: CASSQDNLVRETQYF
cdr3_nt: TGCGCCAGCAGCCAAGATAATCTGGTTCGTGAGACCCAGTACTTC